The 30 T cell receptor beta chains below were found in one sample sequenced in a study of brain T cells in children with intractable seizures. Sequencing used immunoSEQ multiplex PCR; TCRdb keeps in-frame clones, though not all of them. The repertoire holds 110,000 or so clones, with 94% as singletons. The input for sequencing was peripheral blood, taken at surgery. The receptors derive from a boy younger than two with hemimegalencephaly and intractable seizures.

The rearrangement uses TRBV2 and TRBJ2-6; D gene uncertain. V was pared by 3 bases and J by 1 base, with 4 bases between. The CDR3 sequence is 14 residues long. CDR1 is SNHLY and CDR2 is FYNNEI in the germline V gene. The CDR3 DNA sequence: TGTGCCAGCAGTGATGTGTCTGGGGCCAACGTCCTGACTTTC. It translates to CASSDVSGANVLTF.

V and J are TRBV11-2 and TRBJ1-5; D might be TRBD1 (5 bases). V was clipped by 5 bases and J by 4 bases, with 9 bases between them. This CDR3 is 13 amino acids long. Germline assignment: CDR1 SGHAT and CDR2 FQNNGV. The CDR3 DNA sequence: TGTGCCAGCAGCCTCCAGGGTAATCAGCCCCAGCATTTT. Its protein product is CASSLQGNQPQHF.

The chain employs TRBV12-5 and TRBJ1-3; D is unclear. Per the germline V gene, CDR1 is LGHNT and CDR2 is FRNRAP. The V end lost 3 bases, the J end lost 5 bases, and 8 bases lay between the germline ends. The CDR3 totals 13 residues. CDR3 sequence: CASGFEVRNTIYF. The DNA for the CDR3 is TGTGCTAGTGGTTTCGAAGTGAGAAACACCATATATTTT.

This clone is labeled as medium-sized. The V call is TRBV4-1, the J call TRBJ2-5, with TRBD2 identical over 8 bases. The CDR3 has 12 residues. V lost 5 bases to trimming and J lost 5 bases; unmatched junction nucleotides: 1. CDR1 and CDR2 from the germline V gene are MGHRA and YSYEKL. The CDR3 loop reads CASSGGGETQYF. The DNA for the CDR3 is TGCGCCAGCAGCGGCGGGGGGGAGACCCAGTACTTC.

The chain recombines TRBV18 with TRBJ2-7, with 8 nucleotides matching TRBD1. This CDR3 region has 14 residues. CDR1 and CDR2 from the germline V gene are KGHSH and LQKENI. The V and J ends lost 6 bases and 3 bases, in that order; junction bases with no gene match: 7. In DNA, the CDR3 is TGTGCCAGCTCCCTAACCGACAGGGGCTACGAGCAGTACTTC. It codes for CASSLTDRGYEQYF.

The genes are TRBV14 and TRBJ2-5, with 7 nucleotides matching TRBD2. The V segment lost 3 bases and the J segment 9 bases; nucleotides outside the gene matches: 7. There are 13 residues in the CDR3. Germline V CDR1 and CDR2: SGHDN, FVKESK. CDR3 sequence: CASSHRNAGAQYF. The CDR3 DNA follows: TGTGCCAGCAGCCACAGGAACGCGGGGGCCCAGTACTTC.

This CDR3 is CASRTSTDTQYF. DNA of the CDR3: TGTGCCAGCAGGACTAGCACAGATACGCAGTATTTT. V and J are TRBV2 and TRBJ2-3; D not certain. V was shortened by 6 bases and J by 0 bases, with 4 bases between the two germline ends. The germline gives CDR1 SNHLY, CDR2 FYNNEI. This CDR3 spans 12 amino acids.

The CDR3 reads CASSFGDRGPETQYF. CDR3 DNA: TGCGCCAGCAGCTTCGGGGACAGGGGGCCAGAGACCCAGTACTTC. This chain uses TRBV5-1 with TRBJ2-5, with 12 positions matching TRBD1. Per the germline V gene, CDR1 is SGHRS and CDR2 is YFSETQ. This CDR3 is 15 amino acids long. V lost 2 bases and J lost 4; bases outside the gene matches: 3.

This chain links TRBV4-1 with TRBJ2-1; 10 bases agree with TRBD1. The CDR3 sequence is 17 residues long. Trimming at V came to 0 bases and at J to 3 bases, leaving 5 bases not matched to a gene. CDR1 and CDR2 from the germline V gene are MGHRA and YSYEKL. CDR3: CASSQDPGTGVYNEQFF. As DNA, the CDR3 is TGCGCCAGCAGCCAAGATCCAGGGACAGGGGTCTACAATGAGCAGTTCTTC.

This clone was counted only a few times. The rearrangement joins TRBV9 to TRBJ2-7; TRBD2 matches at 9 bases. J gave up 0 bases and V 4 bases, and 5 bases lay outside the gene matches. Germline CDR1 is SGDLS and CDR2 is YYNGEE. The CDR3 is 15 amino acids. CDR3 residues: CASSPYSGSSYEQYF. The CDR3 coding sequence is TGTGCCAGCAGCCCTTATAGCGGGAGCTCCTACGAGCAGTACTTC.

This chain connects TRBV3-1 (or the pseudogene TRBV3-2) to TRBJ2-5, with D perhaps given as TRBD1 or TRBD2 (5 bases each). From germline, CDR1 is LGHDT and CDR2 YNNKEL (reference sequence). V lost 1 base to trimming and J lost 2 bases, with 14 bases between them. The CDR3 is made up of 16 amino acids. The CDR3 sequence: CASSQGQGWRQETQYF. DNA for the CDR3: TGTGCCAGCAGCCAAGGTCAGGGATGGAGGCAAGAGACCCAGTACTTC.

The CDR3 DNA is TGTGCCAGCAGCGAGGGGGGGATTAGAGAGGTGAACACTGAAGCTTTCTTT. Its protein product is CASSEGGIREVNTEAFF. The chain couples TRBV11-3 to TRBJ1-1, with D maybe TRBD1 (6 bases). The CDR3 extends over 17 amino acids. V was shortened by 5 bases and J by 0 bases, with 19 bases between the two germline ends. CDR1 is SGHNT and CDR2 is YENEEA in the germline V gene.

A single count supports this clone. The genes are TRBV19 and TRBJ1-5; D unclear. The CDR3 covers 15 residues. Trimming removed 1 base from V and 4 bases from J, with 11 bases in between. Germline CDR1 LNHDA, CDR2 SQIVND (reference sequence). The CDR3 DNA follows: TGTGCCAGTAGTATAGGGGTGGGAGGGAATCAGCCCCAGCATTTT. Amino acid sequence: CASSIGVGGNQPQHF.

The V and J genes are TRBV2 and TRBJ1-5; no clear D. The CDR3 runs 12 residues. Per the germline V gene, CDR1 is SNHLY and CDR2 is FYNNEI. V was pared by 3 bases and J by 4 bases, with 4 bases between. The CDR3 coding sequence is TGTGCCAGCAGTGATGTAAATCAGCCCCAGCATTTT. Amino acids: CASSDVNQPQHF.

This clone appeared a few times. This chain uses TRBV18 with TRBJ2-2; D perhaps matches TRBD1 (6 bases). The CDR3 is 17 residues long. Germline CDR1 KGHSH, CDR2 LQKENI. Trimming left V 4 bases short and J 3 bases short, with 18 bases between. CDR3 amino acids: CASSLRTDRPHTGELFF. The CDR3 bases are TGTGCCAGCTCACTCCGAACTGACAGGCCCCACACCGGGGAGCTGTTTTTT.

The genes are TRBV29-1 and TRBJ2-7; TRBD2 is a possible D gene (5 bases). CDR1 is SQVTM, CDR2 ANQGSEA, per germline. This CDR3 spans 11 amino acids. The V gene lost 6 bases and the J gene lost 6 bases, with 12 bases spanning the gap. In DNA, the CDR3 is TGCAGCGTATCGGACTCCGGCGAGCAGTACTTC. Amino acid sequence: CSVSDSGEQYF.

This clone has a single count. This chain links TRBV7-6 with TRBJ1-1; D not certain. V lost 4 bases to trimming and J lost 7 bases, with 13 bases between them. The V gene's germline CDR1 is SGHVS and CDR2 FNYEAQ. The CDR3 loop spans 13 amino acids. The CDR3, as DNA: TGTGCCAGCAGCTCCATAGGACTGGGTGAAGCTTTCTTT. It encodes CASSSIGLGEAFF.

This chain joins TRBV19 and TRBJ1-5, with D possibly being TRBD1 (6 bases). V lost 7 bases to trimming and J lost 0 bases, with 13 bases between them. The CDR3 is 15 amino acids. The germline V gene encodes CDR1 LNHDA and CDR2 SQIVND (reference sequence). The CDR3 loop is CASTLGHHSNQPQHF. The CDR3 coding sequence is TGTGCCAGTACCCTGGGACACCATAGCAATCAGCCCCAGCATTTT.

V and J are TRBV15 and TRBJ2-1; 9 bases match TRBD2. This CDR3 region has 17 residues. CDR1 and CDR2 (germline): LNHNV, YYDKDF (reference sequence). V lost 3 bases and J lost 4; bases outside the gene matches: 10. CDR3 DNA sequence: TGTGCCACCAGCAGTCCGATACTAGCGGGTGGTTACAATGAGCAGTTCTTC. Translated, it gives CATSSPILAGGYNEQFF.

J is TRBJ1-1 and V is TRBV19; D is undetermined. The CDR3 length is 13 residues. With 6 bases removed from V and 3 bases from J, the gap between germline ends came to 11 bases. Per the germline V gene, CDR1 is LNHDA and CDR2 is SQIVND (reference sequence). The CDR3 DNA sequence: TGTGCCAGTAGGATGGAAACATACACTGAAGCTTTCTTT. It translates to CASRMETYTEAFF.

Here the CDR3 DNA reads TGTGCCAGCAGCCAGGGGGCAGGGAACTCTGGAAACACCATATATTTT. Translated, it gives CASSQGAGNSGNTIYF. The rearrangement links TRBV28 to TRBJ1-3, with TRBD1 matching over 8 bases. With V trimmed by 6 bases and J by 0 bases, 7 bases remained unmatched. CDR3 length: 16 amino acids. CDR1 and CDR2 (germline): MDHEN, SYDVKM. Complete variable domain (other parts from reference TRBV28 and TRBJ1-3): DVKVTQSSRYLVKRTGEKVFLECVQDMDHENMFWYRQDPGLGLRLIYFSYDVKMKEKGDIPEGYSVSREKKERFSLILESASTNQTSMYLCASSQGAGNSGNTIYFGEGSWLTVV.

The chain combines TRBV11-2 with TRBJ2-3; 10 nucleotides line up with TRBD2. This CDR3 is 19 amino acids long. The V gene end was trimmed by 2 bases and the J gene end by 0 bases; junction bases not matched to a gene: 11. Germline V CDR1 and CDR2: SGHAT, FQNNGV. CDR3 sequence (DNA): TGTGCCAGCAGCTTATTTAGCGGGGGGACTCCCTCTAGCACAGATACGCAGTATTTT. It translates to CASSLFSGGTPSSTDTQYF.

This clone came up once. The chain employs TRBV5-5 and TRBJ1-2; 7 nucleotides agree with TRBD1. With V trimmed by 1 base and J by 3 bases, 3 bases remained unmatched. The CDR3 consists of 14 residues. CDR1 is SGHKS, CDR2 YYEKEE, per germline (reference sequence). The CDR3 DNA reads TGTGCCAGCAGCTTGTATGGGACAGACTATGGCTACACCTTC. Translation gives CASSLYGTDYGYTF. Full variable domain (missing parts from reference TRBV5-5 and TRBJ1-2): DAGVTQSPTHLIKTRGQQVTLRCSPISGHKSVSWYQQVLGQGPQFIFQYYEKEERGRGNFPDRFSARQFPNYSSELNVNALLLGDSALYLCASSLYGTDYGYTFGSGTRLTVV.

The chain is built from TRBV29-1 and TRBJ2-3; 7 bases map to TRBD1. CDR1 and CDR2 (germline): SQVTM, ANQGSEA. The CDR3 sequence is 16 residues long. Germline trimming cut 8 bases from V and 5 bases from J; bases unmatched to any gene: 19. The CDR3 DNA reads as TGCAGCACCCGACAGGGCCAGGCCATAGCCGGAGATACGCAGTATTTT. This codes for CSTRQGQAIAGDTQYF.

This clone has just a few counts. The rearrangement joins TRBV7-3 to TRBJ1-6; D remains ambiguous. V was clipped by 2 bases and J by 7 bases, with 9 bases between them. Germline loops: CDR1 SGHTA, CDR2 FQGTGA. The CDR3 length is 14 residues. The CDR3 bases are TGTGCCAGCAGCTTATCGGGAAACAATTCACCCCTCCACTTT. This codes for CASSLSGNNSPLHF. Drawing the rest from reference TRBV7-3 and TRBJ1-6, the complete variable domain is GAGVSQTPSNKVTEKGKYVELRCDPISGHTALYWYRQSLGQGPEFLIYFQGTGAADDSGLPNDRFFAVRPEGSVSTLKIQRTERGDSAVYLCASSLSGNNSPLHFGNGTRLTVT.

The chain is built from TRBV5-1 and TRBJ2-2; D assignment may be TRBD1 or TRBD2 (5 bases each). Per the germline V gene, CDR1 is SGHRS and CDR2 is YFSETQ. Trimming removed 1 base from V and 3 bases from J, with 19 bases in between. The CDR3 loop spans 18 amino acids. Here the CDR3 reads CASSLWLRGAGDTGELFF. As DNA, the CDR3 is TGCGCCAGCAGCTTGTGGCTCCGAGGGGCTGGGGACACCGGGGAGCTGTTTTTT.

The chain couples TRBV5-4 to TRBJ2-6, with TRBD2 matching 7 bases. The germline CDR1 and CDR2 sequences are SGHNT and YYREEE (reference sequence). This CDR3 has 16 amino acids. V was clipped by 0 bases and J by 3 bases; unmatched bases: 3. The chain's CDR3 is CASSLVGRHGANVLTF. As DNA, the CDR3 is TGTGCCAGCAGCTTGGTCGGGAGGCATGGGGCCAACGTCCTGACTTTC.

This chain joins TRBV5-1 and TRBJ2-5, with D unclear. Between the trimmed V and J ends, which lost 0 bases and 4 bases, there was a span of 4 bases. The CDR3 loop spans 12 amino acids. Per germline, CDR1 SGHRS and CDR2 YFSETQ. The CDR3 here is CASSLVRETQYF. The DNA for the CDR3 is TGCGCCAGCAGCTTGGTCCGAGAGACCCAGTACTTC.

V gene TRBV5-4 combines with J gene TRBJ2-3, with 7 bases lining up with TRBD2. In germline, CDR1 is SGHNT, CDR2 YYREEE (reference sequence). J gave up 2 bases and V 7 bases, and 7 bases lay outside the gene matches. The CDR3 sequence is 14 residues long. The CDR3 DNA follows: TGTGCCAGCTGGGGGGGACCCTACACAGATACGCAGTATTTT. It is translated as CASWGGPYTDTQYF.

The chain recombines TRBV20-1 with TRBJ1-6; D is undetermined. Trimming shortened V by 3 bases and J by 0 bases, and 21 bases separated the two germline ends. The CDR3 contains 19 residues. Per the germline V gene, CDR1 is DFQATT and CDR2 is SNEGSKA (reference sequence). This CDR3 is CSASRAGPRTSSYNSPLHF. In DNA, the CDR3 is TGCAGTGCTAGTCGGGCAGGCCCTCGTACGAGCTCCTATAATTCACCCCTCCACTTT.